The entry that follows covers one T cell receptor (beta chain) sequence. This specimen comes from a study of blood T cell repertoires in COVID-19. Study summary: Sites in the United States, Italy and Spain provided acute and convalescent COVID-19 samples. T cells, B-cell-depleted T cells, or PBMCs supplied cDNA or gDNA.

As processed by the authors: By means of reference gene primer amplification, nucleated cell counts were estimated. Clones were read by immunoSEQ multiplex PCR, and TCRdb kept only the in-frame ones, dropping some. That table is the source of V, J and clone size, and D and trimming were worked out from the DNA. The profile shows under 200,000 clones, around 84% of them singletons. Seattle-derived patients entered the study during active infection and were followed longitudinally. This TCR came from a woman over 75 with COVID-19, enrolled during active disease. Sequenced: peripheral blood.

The chain's CDR3 is CASSPTLAVTDTQYF. The CDR3, as DNA: TGCGCCAGCAGCCCCACCTTGGCAGTGACAGATACGCAGTATTTT. The chain couples TRBV4-1 to TRBJ2-3; no clear D gene. V lost 4 bases to trimming and J lost 3 bases, with 14 bases between them. This CDR3 region has 15 residues. Germline CDR1 and CDR2: MGHRA and YSYEKL.